These 11 T cell receptor beta chains originate from one sample sequenced in a study of cytomegalovirus exposure and HLA in healthy donors. Primers: 60 Vbeta forward and 13 Jbeta reverse. The repertoire was sequenced with immunoSEQ multiplex PCR; TCRdb's copy has only in-frame clones and lacks some. This sample yields approximately 140,000 clones, of which about 80% are seen a single time; around 3.9% belongs to the top ten. The material sequenced was PBMCs. These receptors all come from a man in his forties in good health and CMV-seropositive.

This clone was seen just once. The gene calls are TRBV9 and TRBJ2-3; 7 positions match TRBD2. The CDR3 has 17 residues. V gave up 0 bases and J gave up 8 bases; unmatched junction bases: 15. Per the germline V gene, CDR1 is SGDLS and CDR2 is YYNGEE. The CDR3 DNA sequence: TGTGCCAGCAGCGTAGGCGGCAGCGGGAACGTCCGCGGTACGCAGTATTTT. Amino acids: CASSVGGSGNVRGTQYF.

The chain links TRBV7-2 to TRBJ2-1, with TRBD2 matching over 7 bases. The CDR3 has 15 residues. CDR1 is SGHTA and CDR2 is FQGNSA in the germline V gene. J lost 0 bases, V lost 7 bases, and 6 bases had no gene match. Here the CDR3 reads CASTPGRGSYNEQFF. The CDR3 bases are TGTGCCAGCACCCCTGGGAGGGGCTCCTACAATGAGCAGTTCTTC.

The V call is TRBV7-8, the J call TRBJ2-3; tentative D call: TRBD1 (6 bases). V dropped 4 bases and J dropped 0 bases, with 11 bases sitting between them. Germline CDR1 reads SGHVS; CDR2 reads FQNEAQ. This CDR3 spans 15 amino acids. CDR3 coding DNA: TGTGCCAGCAGCTCGCCAGGGGTTAGCACAGATACGCAGTATTTT. It yields the protein CASSSPGVSTDTQYF.

This chain links TRBV7-8 with TRBJ2-5; D remains unclear. The CDR3 covers 17 residues. Germline V gene data show CDR1 as SGHVS and CDR2 as FQNEAQ. Trimming took 5 bases from V and 0 from J, leaving 19 bases between them. CDR3 region: CASSPQLLEENQETQYF. The CDR3 region has the DNA TGTGCCAGCAGCCCACAACTATTGGAAGAGAACCAAGAGACCCAGTACTTC. Full variable domain (rest looked up from reference TRBV7-8 and TRBJ2-5): GAGVSQSPRYKVAKRGQDVALRCDPISGHVSLFWYQQALGQGPEFLTYFQNEAQLDKSGLPSDRFFAERPEGSVSTLKIQRTQQEDSAVYLCASSPQLLEENQETQYFGPGTRLLVL.

The table lists this clone with a few counts. The chain uses TRBV5-6 and TRBJ1-5; 10 nucleotides align to TRBD1. Unmatched junction bases numbered 6, after V lost 3 bases and J lost 6 bases. Germline V gene sequence: CDR1 SGHDT, CDR2 YYEEEE. The CDR3 has 15 residues. This CDR3 is CASSYGTGALQPQHF. CDR3 DNA: TGTGCCAGCAGCTACGGGACAGGGGCTCTTCAGCCCCAGCATTTT.

The rearrangement links TRBV29-1 to TRBJ1-3; 7 nucleotides line up with TRBD1. The CDR3 consists of 12 residues. Germline-derived CDR1 and CDR2 are SQVTM and ANQGSEA. The ends lost 6 bases at V and 4 bases at J; junction bases unmatched: 3. The CDR3 reads CSVRTGGNTIYF. Here the CDR3 DNA reads TGCAGCGTCCGGACAGGCGGAAACACCATATATTTT.

V usage is TRBV10-3 and J usage is TRBJ1-1; the match to TRBD1 covers 8 bases. CDR1 ENHRY and CDR2 SYGVKD come from the germline V gene. Trimming cost V 2 bases and J 5 bases; bases outside gene matches: 16. The CDR3 extends over 18 amino acids. This CDR3 reads CAISEPPGAGGDGTEAFF. The CDR3 coding sequence is TGTGCCATCAGTGAGCCCCCGGGGGCAGGGGGCGATGGGACTGAAGCTTTCTTT.

The J gene is TRBJ2-3, the V gene TRBV4-1, with D possibly called TRBD1 or TRBD2 (5 bases each). The CDR3 loop spans 15 amino acids. Looked up from germline, CDR1 is MGHRA and CDR2 is YSYEKL. Trimming took off 10 bases at V and 3 bases at J, with 20 bases between the two ends. CDR3 sequence reads: CATREPRAATDTQYF. CDR3 in DNA: TGCGCCACCAGGGAGCCGAGAGCGGCAACAGATACGCAGTATTTT.

The gene calls are TRBV27 and TRBJ2-5; D possibly corresponds to TRBD1 (6 bases). The last part of the DNA fits TRBJ2-7 better; the J call may be wrong. The CDR3 contains 14 residues. Germline V CDR1 and CDR2: MNHEY, SMNVEV (reference sequence). The DNA of the CDR3 is TGTGCCAGCAGTTTGTCCCGGACAGCCTACGAGCAGTACTTC. It encodes CASSLSRTAYEQYF.

This clone was counted a single time. The CDR3 sequence: CASSSPGGYEQYF. The CDR3 nucleotides read TGTGCCAGCAGCTCGCCCGGGGGGTACGAGCAGTACTTC. The chain carries TRBV7-9 and TRBJ2-7; 7 bases align to TRBD2. The V and J ends lost 4 bases and 4 bases, in that order; junction bases with no gene match: 4. The germline gives CDR1 SEHNR, CDR2 FQNEAQ (reference sequence). This CDR3 region has 13 residues.

This chain links TRBV7-7 with TRBJ1-1; D is perhaps TRBD1 (5 bases). Looked up from germline, CDR1 is SSHAT and CDR2 is FNYEAQ (reference sequence). The CDR3 loop spans 15 amino acids. With 8 bases removed from V and 0 bases from J, the gap between germline ends came to 16 bases. The CDR3 region has the DNA TGTGCCAGCCCCCGGGGGGAAGAGGTGAACACTGAAGCTTTCTTT. Its protein product is CASPRGEEVNTEAFF.